Listed below are T cell receptor beta chains from one sample, sequenced in a study of cytomegalovirus exposure and HLA in healthy donors. Sequencing used immunoSEQ multiplex PCR; TCRdb keeps in-frame clones, though not all of them. The sample has some 67,000 clones; around three quarters are singletons. Source material: PBMCs. All receptors come from a man aged 55 to 70 in good health and CMV-seropositive. Each CDR3 is given with its conserved first and last residue. Each record gives: J gene, clone size, D gene, V gene, CDR3 length, CDR3 DNA, CDR3 protein. The D gene is left open where the match is weak. The listing skips clone size in some rows; elsewhere it reads once, few, many or a size class.

>TRBJ1-1|.|.|TRBV5-4|12
TGTGCCAGCAGCTGGGGGGACACTGAAGCTTTCTTT
CASSWGDTEAFF
>TRBJ2-1|few|.|TRBV6-1|14
TGTGCCAGCAACCGGGACACTCTACACAATGAGCAGTTCTTC
CASNRDTLHNEQFF
>TRBJ1-5|.|TRBD1|TRBV7-6|14
TGTGCCAGCAGCCTCAGACAGGGAGGCCAGCCCCAGCATTTT
CASSLRQGGQPQHF
>TRBJ2-7|.|TRBD1|TRBV6-5|14
TGTGCCAGCAGGGGACAGGGAAGTTTTACGGAGCAGTACTTC
CASRGQGSFTEQYF
>TRBJ1-3|.|TRBD1|TRBV6-5|16
TGTGCCAGCAGTTACGGTGGGACAGGGGCTGGAAACACCATATATTTT
CASSYGGTGAGNTIYF
>TRBJ2-7|.|.|TRBV10-3|15
TGTGCCATCAGAGACGGGATAGGCCCCACCTACGAGCAGTACTTC
CAIRDGIGPTYEQYF
>TRBJ2-7|.|TRBD1|TRBV11-3|15
TGTGCCAGCAGCTTTTCAAAGGGGGCACTAAGCGAGCAGTACTTC
CASSFSKGALSEQYF
>TRBJ1-1|.|.|TRBV6-1|15
TGTGCCAGCAGGACGGCGGGACGGTTGAACACTGAAGCTTTCTTT
CASRTAGRLNTEAFF
>TRBJ2-3|.|.|TRBV2|14
TGTGCCAGCAGTGAATACAGACGCACAGATACGCAGTATTTT
CASSEYRRTDTQYF
>TRBJ2-1|.|TRBD2|TRBV4-1|18
TGCGCCAGCAGCCAAGCGTCGATCGGACTAGTCGCCTACAATGAGCAGTTCTTC
CASSQASIGLVAYNEQFF
>TRBJ2-4|.|.|TRBV2|15
TGTGCCAGCAGTGGTCGGGGGAACGCCAAAAACATTCAGTACTTC
CASSGRGNAKNIQYF
>TRBJ2-5|once|TRBD1|TRBV5-1|16
TGCGCCAGCAGCTTGAACCCTCAGGGGGCGAGGGAGACCCAGTACTTC
CASSLNPQGARETQYF
>TRBJ2-1|.|.|TRBV11-1|14
TGTGCCAGCAGCTTAGGGAGGGCCTACAATGAGCAGTTCTTC
CASSLGRAYNEQFF
>TRBJ2-7|.|.|TRBV5-1|14
TGCGCCAGCAGCTTGGGGGCAGGGATGGGCGAGCAGTACTTC
CASSLGAGMGEQYF
>TRBJ2-1|.|TRBD1|TRBV2|15
TGTGCCAGCAGGCAAACCGGGACAGGGGGCAATGAGCAGTTCTTC
CASRQTGTGGNEQFF
>TRBJ1-3|.|.|TRBV6-5|15
TGTGCCAGCATCAACTCGCTCCTCTCTGGAAACACCATATATTTT
CASINSLLSGNTIYF
>TRBJ2-2|.|.|TRBV29-1|15
TGCAGCGTTCGTCGACAGGATGGTTACACCGGGGAGCTGTTTTTT
CSVRRQDGYTGELFF
>TRBJ2-7|.|TRBD1|TRBV5-1|15
TGCGCCAGCAGCTTCGCAGGGACAGAAGTGGGCGAGCAGTACTTC
CASSFAGTEVGEQYF
>TRBJ2-5|few|TRBD2|TRBV4-1|20
TGCGCCAGCAGCCAAGTTGGACTAGCGGGAGGGCACGCCATCCAAGAGACCCAGTACTTC
CASSQVGLAGGHAIQETQYF
>TRBJ2-1|.|TRBD2|TRBV11-2|17
TGTGCCAGCAGCCCGACGAGGACTAGCGGAAATTACAATGAGCAGTTCTTC
CASSPTRTSGNYNEQFF
>TRBJ1-5|.|TRBD1|TRBV2|15
TGTGCCAGCAGTGGGGGACAGGGTGTGGATCAGCCCCAGCATTTT
CASSGGQGVDQPQHF
>TRBJ1-1|few|TRBD1|TRBV29-1|14
TGCAGCGTTTTCCCACAGGGGAGTAGAACTGAAGCTTTCTTT
CSVFPQGSRTEAFF
>TRBJ2-3|.|TRBD2|TRBV19|15
TGTGCCAGTTCCATCGGAGCGGGAGGCCGGGATACGCAGTATTTT
CASSIGAGGRDTQYF
>TRBJ2-5|.|TRBD2|TRBV5-1|15
TGCGCCAGCAGCTTCAGCGGGGGGTACCAAGAGACCCAGTACTTC
CASSFSGGYQETQYF
>TRBJ1-1|.|.|TRBV5-1|16
TGCGCCAGCAGCTCCGGAGGCGCCCGCGTGAACACTGAAGCTTTCTTT
CASSSGGARVNTEAFF
>TRBJ2-7|once|TRBD2|TRBV20-1|11
TGCAGCGGGGGGGGGACCTACGAGCAGTACTTC
CSGGGTYEQYF
>TRBJ1-1|once|.|TRBV6-4|14
TGTGCCAGCAGTCCCGGGAGCAGGAACACTGAAGCTTTCTTT
CASSPGSRNTEAFF
>TRBJ2-1|.|TRBD2|TRBV11-3|16
TGTGCCAGCAGCAAGAAAGCGGGAGGGATCTACAATGAGCAGTTCTTC
CASSKKAGGIYNEQFF
>TRBJ2-3|once|TRBD2|TRBV19|15
TGTGCCAGTAGTATAGTCCTAGCGGGCACAGATACGCAGTATTTT
CASSIVLAGTDTQYF
>TRBJ2-7|once|TRBD1|TRBV19|16
TGTGCCAGTAGTCCAACCTCTGGGACAGGGGGGTACGAGCAGTACTTC
CASSPTSGTGGYEQYF
>TRBJ1-6|.|TRBD1|TRBV5-1|15
TGCGCCAGCAGGGCGGAGGGGACAGGTAATTCACCCCTCCACTTT
CASRAEGTGNSPLHF
>TRBJ2-2|few|.|TRBV5-4|13
TGTGCCAGCGGAGCGCTGAACACCGGGGAGCTGTTTTTT
CASGALNTGELFF
>TRBJ2-1|.|.|TRBV11-3|16
TGTGCCAGCAGCCCACTGGCTAGCGTTTATATCAATGAGCAGTTCTTC
CASSPLASVYINEQFF
>TRBJ2-3|.|TRBD1|TRBV7-6|16
TGTGCCAGCAGCTTAGGGAACAGGGGTAGCACAGATACGCAGTATTTT
CASSLGNRGSTDTQYF
>TRBJ1-5|.|.|TRBV5-6|19
TGTGCCAGCAGCCGATGGTACAGGGAACCAATGACCAGCAATCAGCCCCAGCATTTT
CASSRWYREPMTSNQPQHF
>TRBJ2-1|.|.|TRBV21-1|19
TGTGCCAGCCGGGCAGGGGACAGGGTGAGAGCGGGAGGGCCCCAGGAGCAGTTCTTC
CASRAGDRVRAGGPQEQFF
>TRBJ2-1|.|.|TRBV19|14
TGTGCCAGTAGCCTCTCGGGGGGCCGGAATGAGCAGTTCTTC
CASSLSGGRNEQFF
>TRBJ1-2|.|.|TRBV29-1|12
TGCAGCGTCAAGACAGGCGACTTAGGCTACACCTTC
CSVKTGDLGYTF
>TRBJ2-2|.|.|TRBV4-1|16
TGCGCCAGCAGCCAATTTGACACCCCGAACACCGGGGAGCTGTTTTTT
CASSQFDTPNTGELFF
>TRBJ2-1|few|TRBD2|TRBV6-4|14
TGTGCCAGCAGTGAGCTAGCGGAACACAATGAGCAGTTCTTC
CASSELAEHNEQFF
>TRBJ2-5|.|TRBD2|TRBV5-1|17
TGCGCCAGCAGCTTCGGACTAGCGGGGCTACTTCAAGAGACCCAGTACTTC
CASSFGLAGLLQETQYF
>TRBJ1-1|.|TRBD1|TRBV11-3|16
TGTGCCAGCAGCCTCCGAGGACAGGGACCGAACACTGAAGCTTTCTTT
CASSLRGQGPNTEAFF
>TRBJ2-2|.|.|TRBV6-1|15
TGTGCCAGCACCCTGGACTGGCGGAACACCGGGGAGCTGTTTTTT
CASTLDWRNTGELFF
>TRBJ2-7|.|.|TRBV19|15
TGTGCCAGTAGTTATAGTGGGACTGGCCAGGCCGAGCAGTACTTC
CASSYSGTGQAEQYF
>TRBJ2-1|.|.|TRBV5-1|12
TGCGCCAGCAGCTTAGGGGGACCTGAGCAGTTCTTC
CASSLGGPEQFF
>TRBJ2-3|.|TRBD1|TRBV29-1|16
TGCAGCGTTGAAGGGGGACAGGGCCGAATCGCAGATACGCAGTATTTT
CSVEGGQGRIADTQYF
>TRBJ1-1|once|.|TRBV10-3|13
TGTGCCATCAGTATTGGACAGCCAGCTGAAGCTTTCTTT
CAISIGQPAEAFF
>TRBJ2-3|.|TRBD2|TRBV5-1|15
TGCGCCAGCAGCTTCGTGGGAGGGGGCACAGATACGCAGTATTTT
CASSFVGGGTDTQYF
>TRBJ2-3|.|.|TRBV7-6|15
TGTGCCAGCAGCCAAGGAGGAGGGTCGGAAGATACGCAGTATTTT
CASSQGGGSEDTQYF
>TRBJ2-5|.|TRBD2|TRBV6-6|15
TGTGCCAGCAGGAACCGAGCGCGGGGGACGGAGACCCAGTACTTC
CASRNRARGTETQYF
>TRBJ2-2|.|TRBD2|TRBV29-1|15
TGCAGCGCCTCAAGGACTAGCAGAAACACCGGGGAGCTGTTTTTT
CSASRTSRNTGELFF
>TRBJ2-2|.|TRBD1|TRBV5-1|18
TGCGCCAGCGCTCGCAGGCCAACGGGACAGGCTTACACCGGGGAGCTGTTTTTT
CASARRPTGQAYTGELFF
>TRBJ1-1|.|.|TRBV5-5|13
TGTGCCAGCAGCTTGCTACAGGACACTGAAGCTTTCTTT
CASSLLQDTEAFF
>TRBJ2-7|few|.|TRBV2|13
TGTGCCAGCAGTCACGGCCTAGGAGTGGAGCAGTACTTC
CASSHGLGVEQYF
>TRBJ2-3|once|.|TRBV11-1|13
TGTGCCAGCAGCTTAGTTTCGGCAGATACGCAGTATTTT
CASSLVSADTQYF
>TRBJ2-1|.|.|TRBV7-9|14
TGTGCCAGCAGCACACGACTAGTTAGGGATGAGCAGTTCTTC
CASSTRLVRDEQFF
>TRBJ2-7|.|TRBD1|TRBV18|16
TGTGCCAGCTCACACCCAGGGGGCGCATCTTCCTACGAGCAGTACTTC
CASSHPGGASSYEQYF
>TRBJ2-7|few|TRBD2|TRBV5-6|11
TGTGCCAGCAGCTCAGCGGGGTCGCAGTACTTC
CASSSAGSQYF